This entry lists 17 T cell receptor beta chains sequenced from one sample in a study of cytomegalovirus exposure and HLA in healthy donors. Primers for the PCR totalled 60 Vbeta and 13 Jbeta. The protocol was immunoSEQ multiplex PCR, while the TCRdb copy is restricted to in-frame clones and leaves out a portion. The table records 97,000 or so clones, about 81% of them present only once. The sample was PBMCs. The receptors were gathered from a man in his forties in good health and CMV-seronegative.

The chain joins TRBV5-5 to TRBJ2-5; perhaps TRBD2 as D (6 bases). The CDR3 has 18 residues. CDR1 and CDR2 from the germline V gene are SGHKS and YYEKEE (reference sequence). The germline V and J ends were trimmed by 3 bases and 4 bases, with 25 bases remaining between them. CDR3 residues: CASSSDPGLALEGETQYF. CDR3 sequence (DNA): TGTGCCAGCAGCTCCGACCCGGGACTCGCACTGGAGGGAGAGACCCAGTACTTC.

J is TRBJ2-2 and V is TRBV2, with D maybe TRBD2 (6 bases). CDR1 and CDR2 from the germline V gene are SNHLY and FYNNEI. The V gene lost 4 bases and the J gene lost 0 bases, with 9 bases spanning the gap. The CDR3 runs to 15 residues. The CDR3 region is CASSVAGTNTGELFF. The CDR3 DNA reads TGTGCCAGCAGTGTGGCGGGGACGAACACCGGGGAGCTGTTTTTT.

To note about this clone: The germline gene is not matched at one end of the junction; a read error may be the cause. The chain employs TRBV28 and TRBJ1-3, with no clear D. This CDR3 contains 11 residues. CDR1 is MDHEN and CDR2 is SYDVKM in the germline V gene. This CDR3 reads CASSLRRDMNF. In DNA, the CDR3 is TGTGCCAGCAGTTTAAGGAGGGATATGAATTTT.

The chain joins TRBV5-4 to TRBJ2-1, with 9 bases matching TRBD2. With V trimmed by 0 bases and J by 4 bases, 5 bases remained unmatched. Per the germline V gene, CDR1 is SGHNT and CDR2 is YYREEE (reference sequence). CDR3 length: 16 amino acids. The DNA of the CDR3 is TGTGCCAGCAGCTTGGATGGCGGGGGGGTATACAATGAGCAGTTCTTC. This encodes CASSLDGGGVYNEQFF.

The J gene is TRBJ2-5, the V gene TRBV7-9; TRBD2 is a possible D gene (5 bases). The CDR3 is 12 residues long. Per germline, CDR1 SEHNR and CDR2 FQNEAQ (reference sequence). V was pared by 1 base and J by 14 bases, with 14 bases between. DNA for the CDR3: TGTGCCAGCAGCTTAGTAGACGGACTCCACTACTTC. Translated, it gives CASSLVDGLHYF.

The V call is TRBV4-1, the J call TRBJ2-1, with 12 bases lining up with TRBD2. This CDR3 has 17 amino acids. The germline CDR1 and CDR2 sequences are MGHRA and YSYEKL. The V segment lost 5 bases and the J segment 1 base; nucleotides outside the gene matches: 6. CDR3 sequence (DNA): TGCGCCAGCAGCGACCCTCTAGCGGGGGGGTCCTACAATGAGCAGTTCTTC. Its protein is CASSDPLAGGSYNEQFF.

The rearrangement joins TRBV25-1 to TRBJ2-1; 12 bases align to TRBD2. CDR1 is MGHDK, CDR2 SYGVNS, per germline. The CDR3 is 18 amino acids. V lost 3 bases, J lost 2 bases, and 8 bases stayed unmatched. Here the CDR3 DNA reads TGTGCCAGCAGTGACCCTAGCGGGGGGGCAAGCACCTACAATGAGCAGTTCTTC. Protein sequence: CASSDPSGGASTYNEQFF.

This chain uses TRBV6-5 with TRBJ2-7; 9 bases align to TRBD1. The germline V gene has CDR1 MNHEY and CDR2 SVGAGI. The junction had 5 bases not matched to a gene; V was cut back by 4 bases and J by 4 bases. This CDR3 comprises 14 residues. CDR3 region: CASSSRDRAYEQYF. DNA for the CDR3: TGTGCCAGCAGTTCTCGGGACAGGGCATACGAGCAGTACTTC.

This rearrangement joins TRBV4-1 to TRBJ1-2, with unresolved D. V lost 0 bases and J lost 7, with 12 bases in between. Per germline, CDR1 MGHRA and CDR2 YSYEKL. The CDR3 loop spans 14 amino acids. CDR3 loop: CASSQDRVFAGYTF. The CDR3 DNA reads TGCGCCAGCAGCCAAGATCGAGTTTTCGCTGGCTACACCTTC.

V is TRBV7-2 and J is TRBJ2-5, with D tentatively TRBD2 (6 bases). Germline assignment: CDR1 SGHTA and CDR2 FQGNSA. CDR3 length equals 14 residues. V gave up 6 bases and J gave up 5 bases, with 16 bases separating them. In nucleotides, the CDR3 is TGTGCCAGCAGTCCCGGGACTCTATGGGAGACCCAGTACTTC. Translated, it gives CASSPGTLWETQYF.

The chain joins TRBV7-8 to TRBJ1-5; TRBD1 matches at 10 bases. Unmatched junction bases numbered 5, after V lost 7 bases and J lost 2 bases. The CDR3 totals 15 residues. Germline CDR1 reads SGHVS; CDR2 reads FQNEAQ. This CDR3 is CASTTGTGGNQPQHF. DNA for the CDR3: TGTGCCAGCACCACCGGGACAGGGGGCAATCAGCCCCAGCATTTT.

The table lists this clone with a count of one. V is TRBV4-3 and J is TRBJ2-3; 16 nucleotides match TRBD2. This CDR3 region has 20 residues. Losses at the gene ends were 3 bases for V and 5 bases for J; bases not matched to a gene: 14. Germline V gene data show CDR1 as LGHNA and CDR2 as YSLEER. CDR3 sequence reads: CASSQAQAGTSGGAIDTQYF. CDR3 nucleotide sequence: TGCGCCAGCAGCCAGGCCCAAGCCGGGACTAGCGGGGGGGCGATAGATACGCAGTATTTT.

The V call is TRBV29-1, the J call TRBJ1-2, with 9 bases matching TRBD1. V dropped 1 base and J dropped 3; count of bases not matched to a gene: 15. The CDR3 extends over 18 amino acids. CDR1 and CDR2 from the germline V gene are SQVTM and ANQGSEA. The CDR3 nucleotides are TGCAGCGTTGAAGGGCCAGGACAGGGGAGTCTTCAATACTATGGCTACACCTTC. Translating gives CSVEGPGQGSLQYYGYTF.

This chain joins TRBV5-6 and TRBJ2-7; D unresolved. With 6 bases removed from V and 2 bases from J, the gap between germline ends came to 12 bases. This CDR3 comprises 13 residues. The germline CDR1 and CDR2 sequences are SGHDT and YYEEEE. CDR3 sequence: CASTQRGPYEQYF. The DNA for the CDR3 is TGTGCCAGCACCCAAAGAGGCCCCTACGAGCAGTACTTC.

V gene TRBV7-6 combines with J gene TRBJ2-3; TRBD2 matches 8 bases. The length of the CDR3 is 19 residues. CDR1 and CDR2 from the germline V gene are SGHVS and FNYEAQ. Unmatched junction bases numbered 18, after V lost 4 bases and J lost 3 bases. CDR3 in DNA: TGTGCCAGCAGCTATTTATCCGGGACTAGTAAAGCCAGTACAGATACGCAGTATTTT. Protein sequence: CASSYLSGTSKASTDTQYF.

The gene calls are TRBV6-1 and TRBJ1-1; D may be TRBD1 (5 bases). Germline CDR1 is MNHNS and CDR2 is SASEGT. V was shortened by 7 bases and J by 0 bases, with 9 bases between the two germline ends. The CDR3 has 13 amino acids. CDR3 loop: CASNSRVNTEAFF. CDR3 nucleotides: TGTGCCAGCAACAGCAGGGTGAACACTGAAGCTTTCTTT.

The chain uses TRBV28 and TRBJ2-1, with 10 positions matching TRBD2. This CDR3 has 15 amino acids. V lost 2 bases, J lost 7 bases, and 5 bases stayed unmatched. The germline V gene encodes CDR1 MDHEN and CDR2 SYDVKM. CDR3 residues: CASSLQRGGSNEQFF. Here the CDR3 DNA reads TGTGCCAGCAGTTTACAGCGGGGGGGCTCGAATGAGCAGTTCTTC.